This T cell receptor (beta chain) is from a study of blood T cell repertoires in COVID-19. On the study more broadly: The United States, Italy and Spain were the sources of the acute and convalescent COVID-19 samples.

Seattle patients were enrolled during active infection and followed longitudinally. As handled by the study authors: Amplified reference gene primers provided the basis for estimating nucleated cell counts. Repertoires were generated with immunoSEQ multiplex PCR, while TCRdb's copy carries only in-frame clones and drops some. V and J calls and clone size are those listed in that table; D and trimming were worked out from the DNA. The sample contains approximately 250,000 clones, around nine tenths of which appear only once. CDR1 and CDR2 (germline): LNHDA, SQIVND (reference sequence). The CDR3 runs to 17 residues. V trimming: 5 bases; J trimming: 2 bases; junction bases outside the gene matches: 13.

The sample taken for sequencing was peripheral blood. This chain links TRBV19 with TRBJ2-5; 8 bases line up with TRBD2. The source of this sequence is a woman aged 60 to 75 with COVID-19, enrolled during active disease. CDR3 nucleotides: TGTGCCAGTAGTCCCCTTACTAGCGGAGTGATTCAAGAGACCCAGTACTTC. This translates into CASSPLTSGVIQETQYF.